This record covers a single TCR beta chain. Its matching antigen is unknown. Here immunoSEQ multiplex PCR was the method, and the copy in TCRdb shows in-frame clones only, minus some. The data show about 7,200 clones, approximately 77% seen once. The time point here: neoterminal ileum biopsy at postoperative endoscopy, about 6 months after surgery. Patients were adults with ileal or ileocolonic Crohn's disease needing resection. The sample belongs to a study of T cell repertoires in ileal Crohn's disease. Overall study: Biopsies of the neoterminal ileum at postoperative colonoscopy form M6 samples. Study observations and caveats: High-frequency clones were more common in sorted CD8 than CD4 cells. Clonal expansions were more frequent in active smokers than non-smokers at surgery.

The sample taken for sequencing was ileal tissue. The receptor was derived from an adult with Crohn's disease.

Here the CDR3 reads CASSVADPSYEQYF. CDR3 DNA sequence: TGCGCCAGCAGCGTAGCGGACCCCTCCTACGAGCAGTACTTC. The chain recombines TRBV5-1 with TRBJ2-7; TRBD2 might be the D (6 bases). There are 14 residues in the CDR3. Trimming took off 4 bases at V and 0 bases at J, with 11 bases between the two ends. Germline CDR1 SGHRS, CDR2 YFSETQ.